One and the same sample provided the 25 T cell receptor beta chains below, sequenced in a study of OX40 agonist ivuxolimab in advanced cancers. Library creation used the immunoSEQ multiplex PCR assay. The table was pulled from immuneACCESS by TCRdb, which kept in-frame rearrangements only. Such tables lose some clones; where checked, under half of the loss comes from unresolved V genes, and the rest has no known cause. The table for this sample lists approximately 60,000 clones; 84% of them were counted only once. The ten top clones hold roughly 2% of the sample. Sequenced material: CD4+ or CD8+ T cells sorted from blood, taken in a trial of the OX40 agonist ivuxolimab. These receptors were obtained from an adult with an advanced solid tumor such as melanoma, head and neck, liver or kidney cancer.

The rearrangement links TRBV5-6 to TRBJ2-3; D is unclear. Trimming pared 0 bases from V and 0 bases from J, leaving 8 bases between. Germline CDR1 reads SGHDT; CDR2 reads YYEEEE. The CDR3 runs to 15 residues. CDR3 nucleotide sequence: TGTGCCAGCAGCTTGGGCGGTACTAGCACAGATACGCAGTATTTT. Its protein is CASSLGGTSTDTQYF. The entire variable domain, with the rest obtained from reference TRBV5-6 and TRBJ2-3, is as follows: DAGVTQSPTHLIKTRGQQVTLRCSPKSGHDTVSWYQQALGQGPQFIFQYYEEEERQRGNFPDRFSGHQFPNYSSELNVNALLLGDSALYLCASSLGGTSTDTQYFGPGTRLTVL.

The chain combines TRBV11-2 with TRBJ2-1; possible D gene TRBD2, 6 bases. V gave up 6 bases and J gave up 5 bases, with 17 bases separating them. CDR3 size: 15 residues. Germline lookup yields CDR1 SGHAT and CDR2 FQNNGV. The CDR3 loop is CASSPLGGLNNEQFF. In nucleotides, the CDR3 is TGTGCCAGCAGTCCACTTGGGGGGTTAAACAATGAGCAGTTCTTC.

CDR3 sequence: CASSAEHGGGVWSEQFF. The DNA of the CDR3 is TGTGCCAGCAGCGCAGAGCATGGCGGGGGGGTGTGGAGTGAGCAGTTCTTC. The rearrangement links TRBV9 to TRBJ2-1, with TRBD2 identical over 9 bases. Trimming cost V 3 bases and J 9 bases; bases outside gene matches: 16. Germline V lookup: CDR1 SGDLS, CDR2 YYNGEE. This CDR3 has 17 amino acids.

This chain connects TRBV19 to TRBJ1-3; D possibly corresponds to TRBD1 (6 bases). This CDR3 comprises 15 residues. Deletions cut 4 bases from V and 0 bases from J, with 10 bases between. Germline-derived CDR1 and CDR2 are LNHDA and SQIVND (reference sequence). In nucleotides, the CDR3 is TGTGCCAGTAGTACTTACAGGGCCTCTGGAAACACCATATATTTT. Translated, it gives CASSTYRASGNTIYF.

This chain joins TRBV11-2 and TRBJ1-2, with a tentative D call TRBD1 (5 bases). CDR1 SGHAT and CDR2 FQNNGV come from the germline V gene. CDR3 length: 16 residues. V was clipped by 0 bases and J by 8 bases, with 19 bases between them. CDR3 protein: CASSLDQTGPGRGYTF. In DNA, the CDR3 is TGTGCCAGCAGCTTAGACCAAACGGGACCGGGGAGGGGCTACACCTTC.

CDR3 in DNA: TGTGCCAGCAGCTTAGGGCAGGGAGGTTACAATGAGCAGTTCTTC. This sequence encodes CASSLGQGGYNEQFF. V usage is TRBV7-9 and J usage is TRBJ2-1; a possible D gene is TRBD2 (6 bases). V shed 1 base and J shed 4 bases, with 11 bases lying between them. The germline CDR1 and CDR2 sequences are SEHNR and FQNEAQ (reference sequence). The CDR3 is 15 residues long.

This clone was picked up a small number of times. The genes are TRBV5-1 and TRBJ2-7; D gene uncertain. This CDR3 has 11 amino acids. CDR1 is SGHRS, CDR2 YFSETQ, per germline. V shed 6 bases and J shed 3 bases, with 7 bases lying between them. DNA for the CDR3: TGCGCCAGCACCTCGGGCTACGAGCAGTACTTC. It encodes CASTSGYEQYF.

The chain joins TRBV6-5 to TRBJ1-5, with TRBD1 matching over 7 bases. The V gene end was trimmed by 6 bases and the J gene end by 5 bases; junction bases not matched to a gene: 7. Germline CDR1 is MNHEY and CDR2 is SVGAGI. The CDR3 runs 14 residues. The CDR3 nucleotides are TGTGCCAGCAGAGCGACAGGGATAGATCAGCCCCAGCATTTT. Protein: CASRATGIDQPQHF.

The CDR3 loop is CASSLPGGVLTF. CDR3 sequence (DNA): TGTGCCAGCAGCTTACCCGGGGGCGTCCTGACTTTC. The genes are TRBV7-3 and TRBJ2-6; possible D gene TRBD2, 6 bases. Germline V CDR1 and CDR2: SGHTA, FQGTGA. This CDR3 has 12 residues. Trimming pared 2 bases from V and 12 bases from J, leaving 8 bases between.

The chain carries TRBV21-1 and TRBJ2-7; no DNA check was done on the table's D call, TRBD2. TRBV21-1 represents a pseudogene. This CDR3 contains 15 residues. This chain's CDR3 is CASGFSGQSSYEQYF. CDR3 bases: TGTGCCAGCGGTTTCAGCGGGCAGAGCTCCTACGAGCAGTACTTC.

V gene TRBV4-2 combines with J gene TRBJ2-7; 9 bases are a match to TRBD1. V shed 4 bases and J 0 bases; nucleotides not matched to a gene: 1. Looked up from germline, CDR1 is LGHNA and CDR2 is YNFKEQ. CDR3 size: 14 residues. The CDR3 protein is CASSPGQGSYEQYF. CDR3 nucleotide sequence: TGTGCCAGCAGCCCGGGACAGGGCTCCTACGAGCAGTACTTC.

The J gene is TRBJ1-1, the V gene TRBV7-2; D uncertain. The CDR3 contains 14 residues. The V gene's germline CDR1 is SGHTA and CDR2 FQGNSA. Trimming cost V 2 bases and J 5 bases, with 12 bases left between them. The DNA for the CDR3 is TGTGCCAGCAGCTTAATCGGTGCGGGGACTGAAGCTTTCTTT. The encoded protein is CASSLIGAGTEAFF. Full variable domain (remainder filled in from reference TRBV7-2 and TRBJ1-1): GAGVSQSPSNKVTEKGKDVELRCDPISGHTALYWYRQSLGQGLEFLIYFQGNSAPDKSGLPSDRFSAERTGGSVSTLTIQRTQQEDSAVYLCASSLIGAGTEAFFGQGTRLTVV.

The genes are TRBV28 and TRBJ2-4; 13 nucleotides align to TRBD2. CDR3 size: 17 residues. J gave up 4 bases and V 1 base, and 4 bases lay outside the gene matches. The germline V gene encodes CDR1 MDHEN and CDR2 SYDVKM. The CDR3, as DNA: TGTGCCAGCAGTTTATTGGGGACTAGCGGGATTAAAAACATTCAGTACTTC. It encodes CASSLLGTSGIKNIQYF. Using reference TRBV28 and TRBJ2-4 for the parts outside the CDR3, the full variable domain is DVKVTQSSRYLVKRTGEKVFLECVQDMDHENMFWYRQDPGLGLRLIYFSYDVKMKEKGDIPEGYSVSREKKERFSLILESASTNQTSMYLCASSLLGTSGIKNIQYFGAGTRLSVL.

The chain links TRBV7-9 to TRBJ1-4; possible D gene TRBD1, 6 bases. The V end lost 5 bases, the J end lost 8 bases, and 21 bases lay between the germline ends. The germline V gene encodes CDR1 SEHNR and CDR2 FQNEAQ (reference sequence). The CDR3 contains 16 residues. CDR3 nucleotide sequence: TGTGCCAGCAGCCCGCGTTTACCGGGGGCGGAGGAAAAACTGTTTTTT. This encodes CASSPRLPGAEEKLFF. Together with reference TRBV7-9 and TRBJ1-4, the CDR3 gives the full variable domain: DTGVSQNPRHKITKRGQNVTFRCDPISEHNRLYWYRQTLGQGPEFLTYFQNEAQLEKSRLLSDRFSAERPKGSFSTLEIQRTEQGDSAMYLCASSPRLPGAEEKLFFGSGTQLSVL.

Turning to this clone: The junction and the germline gene differ at one end; a read error may be behind it. The rearrangement links TRBV7-7 to TRBJ2-3; TRBD1 matches at 8 bases. CDR1 SSHAT and CDR2 FNYEAQ come from the germline V gene (reference sequence). This CDR3 has 13 amino acids. The CDR3 DNA is TGTGCTAGCAGCTTACAGGGGGCAGATACGCAGTATTTT. As protein: CASSLQGADTQYF.

J is TRBJ1-4 and V is TRBV9, with 10 bases fitting TRBD1. The length of the CDR3 is 14 residues. V was pared by 0 bases and J by 9 bases, with 2 bases of the junction left unmatched. The germline CDR1 and CDR2 sequences are SGDLS and YYNGEE. The CDR3 protein is CASSVGTGGKKLFF. CDR3 DNA sequence: TGTGCCAGCAGCGTAGGGACAGGGGGTAAAAAACTGTTTTTT.

The rearrangement links TRBV7-8 to TRBJ1-4, with TRBD1 matching 7 bases. J gave up 0 bases and V 1 base, and 2 bases lay outside the gene matches. The CDR3 spans 16 residues. Germline V gene sequence: CDR1 SGHVS, CDR2 FQNEAQ. The CDR3 DNA sequence: TGTGCCAGCAGCTTAGACAGGGGAACAACTAATGAAAAACTGTTTTTT. This codes for CASSLDRGTTNEKLFF.

In this sample, this clone turned up a few times. Other nucleotide sequences from this sample produce the same CDR3. The J gene is TRBJ2-7, the V gene TRBV2, with 8 bases that match TRBD2. Germline V lookup: CDR1 SNHLY, CDR2 FYNNEI. The CDR3 sequence is 14 residues long. The V and J ends lost 6 bases and 1 base, in that order; junction bases with no gene match: 5. The CDR3 is CASSSGSLSYEQYF. The CDR3 DNA sequence: TGTGCCAGCAGCAGCGGGAGTTTGTCCTACGAGCAGTACTTC.

This clone was seen more than once but under ten times. The rearrangement joins TRBV29-1 to TRBJ2-6; weak D call: TRBD1 (5 bases). CDR1 is SQVTM and CDR2 is ANQGSEA in the germline V gene. Trimming left V 8 bases short and J 0 bases short, with 8 bases between. This CDR3 is 13 amino acids long. CDR3 in DNA: TGCAGCATAACAGGCTCTGGGGCCAACGTCCTGACTTTC. This codes for CSITGSGANVLTF.

V is TRBV6-1 and J is TRBJ2-3, with a tentative D call TRBD1 (6 bases). Germline V gives CDR1 MNHNS, CDR2 SASEGT. Between the trimmed V and J ends, which lost 7 bases and 2 bases, there was a span of 10 bases. CDR3 length: 13 amino acids. Here the CDR3 reads CASIDRNTDTQYF. The CDR3 DNA reads as TGTGCCAGCATTGACAGGAACACAGATACGCAGTATTTT.

This rearrangement joins TRBV15 to TRBJ1-5; no definite D call. CDR3 length: 12 residues. Germline CDR1 reads LNHNV; CDR2 reads YYDKDF (reference sequence). Trimming stripped 2 bases from V and 4 bases from J, with 3 bases between. CDR3 in DNA: TGTGCCACCAGCAGAACGAATCAGCCCCAGCATTTT. As protein: CATSRTNQPQHF.

The chain carries TRBV28 and TRBJ2-2, with a tentative D call TRBD1 (6 bases). Per germline, CDR1 MDHEN and CDR2 SYDVKM. The CDR3 consists of 15 residues. V was trimmed by 7 bases and J by 7 bases, leaving 19 bases between them. DNA of the CDR3: TGTGCCAGCACCGCCTCACAGGGCTTCATCGGGGAGCTGTTTTTT. Translated, it gives CASTASQGFIGELFF.

The chain couples TRBV11-3 to TRBJ2-1, with D hard to call. The CDR3 is 13 residues long. Germline CDR1 and CDR2: SGHNT and YENEEA. Deletions cut 5 bases from V and 5 bases from J, with 10 bases between. The CDR3 sequence is CASSLRTNNEQFF. CDR3 nucleotide sequence: TGTGCCAGCAGCCTAAGGACGAACAATGAGCAGTTCTTC.

The V and J genes are TRBV7-8 and TRBJ2-7; TRBD1 might be the D (7 bases). The V end was cut by 3 bases, the J end by 0 bases, with 9 bases between. CDR1 is SGHVS, CDR2 FQNEAQ, per germline. The CDR3 runs 14 residues. CDR3 loop: CASSLQGGSYEQYF. CDR3 nucleotide sequence: TGTGCCAGCAGCTTGCAGGGGGGCTCCTACGAGCAGTACTTC.

The gene calls are TRBV19 and TRBJ1-1, with no clear D. This CDR3 region has 11 residues. V lost 3 bases to trimming and J lost 7 bases, with 6 bases between them. Germline V lookup: CDR1 LNHDA, CDR2 SQIVND (reference sequence). Written as DNA, the CDR3 is TGTGCCAGTAGTATTTGGGGTGAAGCTTTCTTT. Its protein is CASSIWGEAFF.